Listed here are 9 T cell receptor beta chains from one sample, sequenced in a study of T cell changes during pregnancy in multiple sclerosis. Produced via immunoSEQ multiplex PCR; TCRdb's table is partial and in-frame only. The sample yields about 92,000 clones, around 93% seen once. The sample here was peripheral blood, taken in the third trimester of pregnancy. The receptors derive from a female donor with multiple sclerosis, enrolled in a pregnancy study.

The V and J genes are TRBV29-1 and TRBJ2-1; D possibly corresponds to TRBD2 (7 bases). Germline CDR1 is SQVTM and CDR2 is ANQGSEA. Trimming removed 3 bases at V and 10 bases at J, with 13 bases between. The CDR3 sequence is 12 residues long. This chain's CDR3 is CSVESGRGEQFF. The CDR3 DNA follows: TGCAGCGTTGAGTCAGGGAGGGGGGAGCAGTTCTTC.

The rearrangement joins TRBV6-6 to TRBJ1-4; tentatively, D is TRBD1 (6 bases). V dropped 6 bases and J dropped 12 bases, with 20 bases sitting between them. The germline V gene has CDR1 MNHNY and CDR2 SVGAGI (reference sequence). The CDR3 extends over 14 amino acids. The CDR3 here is CASSRDKLPEELFF. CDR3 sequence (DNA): TGTGCCAGCAGCCGGGACAAACTACCCGAGGAACTGTTTTTT.

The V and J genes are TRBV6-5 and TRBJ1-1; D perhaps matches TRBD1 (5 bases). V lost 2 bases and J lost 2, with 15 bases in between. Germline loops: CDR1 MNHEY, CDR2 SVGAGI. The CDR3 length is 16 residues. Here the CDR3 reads CASSYGGGMGNTEAFF. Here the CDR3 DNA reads TGTGCCAGCAGTTACGGGGGAGGAATGGGAAACACTGAAGCTTTCTTT.

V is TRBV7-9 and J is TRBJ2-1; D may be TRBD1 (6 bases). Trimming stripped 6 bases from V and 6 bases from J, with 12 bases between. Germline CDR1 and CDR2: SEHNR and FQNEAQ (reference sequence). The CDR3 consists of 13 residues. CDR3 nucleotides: TGTGCCAGCAGTCCAGCGGACAGCAATGAGCAGTTCTTC. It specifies CASSPADSNEQFF.

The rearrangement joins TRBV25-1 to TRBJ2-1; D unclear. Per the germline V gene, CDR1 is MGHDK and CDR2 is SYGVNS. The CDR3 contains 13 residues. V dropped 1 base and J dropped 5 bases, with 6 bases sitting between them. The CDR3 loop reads CASSEFQDNEQFF. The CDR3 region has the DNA TGTGCCAGCAGTGAATTTCAGGACAATGAGCAGTTCTTC.

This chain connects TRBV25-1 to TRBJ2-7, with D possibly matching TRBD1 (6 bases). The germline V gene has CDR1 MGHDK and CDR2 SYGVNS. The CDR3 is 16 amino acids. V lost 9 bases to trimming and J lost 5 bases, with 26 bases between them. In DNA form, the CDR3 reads TGTGCCAGATGGACAGCTCCTAGCTCCTGTGGGGACGAGCAGTACTTC. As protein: CARWTAPSSCGDEQYF.

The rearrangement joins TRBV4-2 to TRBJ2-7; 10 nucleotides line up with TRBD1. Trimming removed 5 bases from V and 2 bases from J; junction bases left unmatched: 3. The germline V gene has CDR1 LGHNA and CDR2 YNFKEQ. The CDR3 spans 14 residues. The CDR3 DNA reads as TGTGCCAGCAGCTACGGGACAGGGGCCTACGAGCAGTACTTC. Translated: CASSYGTGAYEQYF.

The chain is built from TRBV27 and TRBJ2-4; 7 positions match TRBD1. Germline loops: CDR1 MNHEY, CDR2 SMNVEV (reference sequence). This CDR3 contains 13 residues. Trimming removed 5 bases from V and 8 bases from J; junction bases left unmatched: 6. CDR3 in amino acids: CASSMSTGDIQYF. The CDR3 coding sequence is TGTGCCAGCAGTATGTCAACAGGGGACATTCAGTACTTC.

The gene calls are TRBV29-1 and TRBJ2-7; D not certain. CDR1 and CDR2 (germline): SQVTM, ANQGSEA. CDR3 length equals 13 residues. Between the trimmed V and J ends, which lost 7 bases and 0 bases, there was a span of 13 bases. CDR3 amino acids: CSARLESSYEQYF. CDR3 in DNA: TGCAGCGCCCGACTTGAAAGCTCCTACGAGCAGTACTTC.